The 21 T cell receptor beta chains listed next were all sequenced from one sample in a study of regulatory T cells in long-lasting Graves disease. Sequencing libraries for TCR beta were prepared with iRepertoire HTBI primers and Arm-PCR of CDR3 regions. TCRdb processed the multiplex PCR reads anew with MiXCR; each CDR3 protein has one entry. The top ten hold just over 55% of the sample, which has 250,000 to 300,000 distinct CDR3 sequences, under 25% seen once. As for time point: persistent/refractory GD, antithyroid drugs over 5 years with positive TRAb. The TCR library used RNA extracted from PBMCs. The sample consisted of peripheral blood mononuclear cells (PBMCs), taken when the disease was refractory, from a patient treated with antithyroid drugs. Receptors originate from a female donor with Graves disease.

The chain couples TRBV10-1 to TRBJ2-2; 7 nucleotides agree with TRBD2. CDR3 length: 14 residues. Germline CDR1 and CDR2: WNHNN and SYGVQD (reference sequence). Losses at the gene ends were 8 bases for V and 2 bases for J; bases not matched to a gene: 5. CDR3 DNA: TGCGCCAGCGGAGCGGGACGAAACACCGGGGAGCTGTTTTTT. Residues: CASGAGRNTGELFF.

CDR3 loop: CASSRTGAYNEQFF. The CDR3 DNA reads TGTGCCAGCAGCCGGACAGGGGCATACAATGAGCAGTTCTTC. The V call is TRBV7-9, the J call TRBJ2-1, with 9 bases matching TRBD1. The trim removed 5 bases at V and 4 bases at J, leaving 3 bases unmatched. The CDR3 is 14 amino acids. Germline loops: CDR1 SEHNR, CDR2 FQNEAQ (reference sequence).

This clonotype appeared many times. This chain uses TRBV27 with TRBJ1-6; D is undetermined. Per germline, CDR1 MNHEY and CDR2 SMNVEV (reference sequence). The CDR3 runs 16 residues. The CDR3 loop reads CATATRLSSYNSPLHF. CDR3 sequence (DNA): TGTGCTACGGCGACCCGATTGAGCTCCTATAATTCACCCCTCCACTTT.

This clonotype was seen ten or more times. The chain employs TRBV7-6 and TRBJ1-2; D not resolved. The CDR3 length is 16 residues. Trimming cost V 1 base and J 0 bases, with 12 bases left between them. Germline-derived CDR1 and CDR2 are SGHVS and FNYEAQ. CDR3 amino acids: CASSLEAANPNYGYTF. The CDR3 region has the DNA TGTGCCAGCAGCTTAGAAGCTGCGAACCCTAACTATGGCTACACCTTC.

This clonotype was counted at least ten times. The chain has TRBV15 and TRBJ2-2; TRBD1 matches 9 bases. The CDR3 runs 14 residues. The junction had 6 bases not matched to a gene; V was cut back by 8 bases and J by 5 bases. Per germline, CDR1 LNHNV and CDR2 YYDKDF (reference sequence). In DNA, the CDR3 is TGTGCCACCCGGGGACAGGGTGAAACCGGGGAGCTGTTTTTT. It is translated as CATRGQGETGELFF.

Ten or more counts support this clonotype. The chain couples TRBV27 to TRBJ1-4; 7 bases align to TRBD1. The length of the CDR3 is 18 residues. V dropped 0 bases and J dropped 6; count of bases not matched to a gene: 13. Germline values: CDR1 MNHEY, CDR2 SMNVEV (reference sequence). This CDR3 is CASSLSFSAGTEHEKLFF. In DNA form, the CDR3 reads TGTGCCAGCAGTTTATCTTTCTCCGCCGGGACAGAGCATGAAAAACTGTTTTTT.

This clonotype was seen repeatedly, ten times or more. This chain links TRBV6-2 or TRBV6-3 with TRBJ2-6, with unresolved D. CDR3 length: 13 amino acids. CDR1 MNHEY and CDR2 SVGEGT come from the germline V gene. V was trimmed by 0 bases and J by 3 bases, leaving 0 bases between them. CDR3 region: CASSYSGANVLTF. As DNA, the CDR3 is TGTGCCAGCAGTTACTCTGGGGCCAACGTCCTGACTTTC.

The rearrangement links TRBV29-1 to TRBJ1-1, with D possibly being TRBD1 (5 bases). The V gene lost 6 bases and the J gene lost 0 bases, with 20 bases spanning the gap. Germline V gene sequence: CDR1 SQVTM, CDR2 ANQGSEA. The CDR3 covers 16 residues. The CDR3 region has the DNA TGCAGCGTGAGGCTTTTATTCGGGACGGTGAACACTGAAGCTTTCTTT. Amino acids: CSVRLLFGTVNTEAFF. Variable domain in full (rest from reference TRBV29-1 and TRBJ1-1): SAVISQKPSRDICQRGTSLTIQCQVDSQVTMMFWYRQQPGQSLTLIATANQGSEATYESGFVIDKFPISRPNLTFSTLTVSNMSPEDSSIYLCSVRLLFGTVNTEAFFGQGTRLTVV.

V and J are TRBV29-1 and TRBJ2-1, with TRBD1 as a possible D gene (6 bases). The CDR3 has 14 residues. With 7 bases removed from V and 4 bases from J, the gap between germline ends came to 17 bases. The V gene's germline CDR1 is SQVTM and CDR2 ANQGSEA. The CDR3 nucleotides read TGCAGCGGCGCTCGGACAGCGACTTACAATGAGCAGTTCTTC. It encodes CSGARTATYNEQFF.

This clonotype was counted ten times or more. The CDR3 region has the DNA TGTGCCAGCAGTTACGGGGAGGAGGCGAACTATGGCTACACCTTC. Protein product: CASSYGEEANYGYTF. The chain employs TRBV6-2 or TRBV6-3 and TRBJ1-2; D not certain. Germline CDR1 reads MNHEY; CDR2 reads SVGEGT. The CDR3 spans 15 residues. The V end was cut by 2 bases, the J end by 2 bases, with 12 bases between.

The V gene is TRBV6-2 or TRBV6-3, the J gene TRBJ1-6, with 7 bases identical to TRBD1. This CDR3 contains 14 residues. The ends lost 5 bases at V and 9 bases at J; junction bases unmatched: 7. Germline CDR1 and CDR2: MNHEY and SVGEGT. In DNA form, the CDR3 reads TGTGCCAGCAGTCGGGGACAGCTCAGTTCACCCCTCCACTTT. Translated, it gives CASSRGQLSSPLHF.

This clonotype was detected ten times or more. The chain links TRBV6-9 to TRBJ1-1; D gene unclear. With 2 bases removed from V and 1 base from J, the gap between germline ends came to 5 bases. This CDR3 has 13 amino acids. CDR1 is MNHGY and CDR2 is SVAAGI in the germline V gene. The chain's CDR3 is CASSYPGNTEAFF. The CDR3 region has the DNA TGTGCCAGCAGTTATCCGGGGAACACTGAAGCTTTCTTT.

This clonotype was detected a few times. The chain is built from TRBV7-9 and TRBJ2-4; D not certain. V was cut by 5 bases and J by 7 bases, with 24 bases left in between. The germline gives CDR1 SEHNR, CDR2 FQNEAQ (reference sequence). This CDR3 is built from 17 residues. The DNA for the CDR3 is TGTGCCAGCAGCCCCCTAGTAGATTTCGGTTTGGGGAACATTCAGTACTTC. Protein sequence: CASSPLVDFGLGNIQYF.

This clonotype was seen repeatedly, ten times or more. The chain carries TRBV20-1 and TRBJ2-7, with D possibly TRBD1 on 6 matching bases. This CDR3 is 15 amino acids long. V dropped 4 bases and J dropped 3 bases, with 19 bases sitting between them. Germline V gives CDR1 DFQATT, CDR2 SNEGSKA (reference sequence). The CDR3 region has the DNA TGCAGTGCTAACTTGATCAGGACAGTGGGCTACGAGCAGTACTTC. Protein product: CSANLIRTVGYEQYF.

The sample holds many counts of this clonotype. The rearrangement joins TRBV12-3 or TRBV12-4 to TRBJ2-7; no firm D call. This CDR3 region has 13 residues. V lost 5 bases, J lost 5 bases, and 13 bases lay in between. CDR3 amino acids: CASSPLSHHEQYF. The DNA for the CDR3 is TGTGCCAGCAGTCCCCTGAGCCACCACGAGCAGTACTTC.

This clonotype occurred a few times. V usage is TRBV6-5 and J usage is TRBJ1-6, with 8 bases aligning to TRBD1. The CDR3 runs to 18 residues. The V gene's germline CDR1 is MNHEY and CDR2 SVGAGI. Trimming took 2 bases from V and 6 from J; bases not matched to a gene: 12. The CDR3 nucleotides read TGTGCCAGCAGTTACCACCCCCCAGACAGGGGAGGTAATTCACCCCTCCACTTT. Translating gives CASSYHPPDRGGNSPLHF.

V gene TRBV16 combines with J gene TRBJ1-5, with D perhaps TRBD1 (5 bases). Germline CDR1 reads KGHSY; CDR2 reads FQNENV. This CDR3 contains 16 residues. Trimming removed 2 bases from V and 0 bases from J, with 11 bases in between. DNA for the CDR3: TGTGCCAGCAGCCAAGCCCGGACAAGTAGCAATCAGCCCCAGCATTTT. Translated, it gives CASSQARTSSNQPQHF.

The chain recombines TRBV7-9 with TRBJ2-3; the D is unclear. The V end was cut by 0 bases, the J end by 7 bases, with 8 bases between. CDR1 and CDR2 (germline): SEHNR, FQNEAQ (reference sequence). The CDR3 loop spans 13 amino acids. CDR3: CASSLAVENTQYF. The CDR3 DNA reads as TGTGCCAGCAGCTTAGCAGTGGAGAATACGCAGTATTTT.

The rearrangement uses TRBV6-2 or TRBV6-3 and TRBJ2-2; 10 bases align to TRBD1. Germline-derived CDR1 and CDR2 are MNHEY and SVGEGT. CDR3 length: 17 residues. J was trimmed by 4 bases and V by 7 bases; bases with no gene match: 12. In DNA, the CDR3 is TGTGCCAGCACCGAAGACCTGACAGGGGGCTTCACCGGGGAGCTGTTTTTT. This gives the protein CASTEDLTGGFTGELFF.

This clonotype was seen only a few times. The chain couples TRBV20-1 to TRBJ1-2; D possibly corresponds to TRBD1 (6 bases). Per the germline V gene, CDR1 is DFQATT and CDR2 is SNEGSKA (reference sequence). V lost 6 bases and J 8 bases, leaving 16 bases between the germline ends. The CDR3 covers 12 residues. The CDR3 DNA reads TGCAGTGCCCCTAGACAGGCTGGGGGCTACACCTTC. It specifies CSAPRQAGGYTF.

V and J are TRBV20-1 and TRBJ1-1; weak D call: TRBD1 (6 bases). This CDR3 has 14 amino acids. V dropped 1 base and J dropped 2 bases, with 11 bases sitting between them. Per germline, CDR1 DFQATT and CDR2 SNEGSKA (reference sequence). The CDR3 bases are TGCAGTGCTAGAGCCGGGGGCACAAACACTGAAGCTTTCTTT. This translates into CSARAGGTNTEAFF.